This TCR beta chain comes out of a study of cytomegalovirus exposure and HLA in healthy donors. Study-level findings and limits: The classifier was said to identify cytomegalovirus status with high specificity and sensitivity.

A word on this clone: As yet, its antigen is unknown.

It was with 60 Vbeta and 13 Jbeta primers that the PCR ran. Sequencing was performed with immunoSEQ multiplex PCR; in TCRdb, only in-frame clones are kept and a portion is missing. This sample has about 96,000 clones, with around 79% found just once. CDR1 is MDHEN and CDR2 is SYDVKM in the germline V gene. The length of the CDR3 is 14 residues. V gave up 10 bases and J gave up 3 bases; unmatched junction bases: 11. Material: PBMCs. The chain is built from TRBV28 and TRBJ2-5; 7 nucleotides agree with TRBD2. The TCR was taken from a female donor in good health and CMV-seropositive. CDR3 region: CATEGRGGEETQYF. For the CDR3, the DNA is TGTGCCACCGAGGGGCGGGGAGGGGAAGAGACCCAGTACTTC.